This T cell receptor beta chain was retrieved from a study of cytomegalovirus exposure and HLA in healthy donors. V was clipped by 5 bases and J by 0 bases, with 11 bases between them. The germline CDR1 and CDR2 sequences are SEHNR and FQNEAQ (reference sequence). The CDR3 sequence is 14 residues long. This table comes from immunoSEQ multiplex PCR, and its TCRdb copy is limited to in-frame clones, with some not included. The sample shows over 200,000 clones, approximately 80% of them seen only once. The sample comprised PBMCs. This receptor was obtained from a woman younger than 45 in good health and CMV-seropositive. V and J are TRBV7-9 and TRBJ2-7; D not resolved. CDR3 sequence reads: CASSPLVLSYEQYF. CDR3 bases: TGTGCCAGCAGCCCTCTGGTCCTCTCCTACGAGCAGTACTTC.